The 11 T cell receptor beta chains reported below all come from one sample, sequenced in a study of CD4 T cells in relation to SARS-CoV-2 and coronaviruses (dated by TCRdb to the early 2020s). Library prep was done by the immunoSEQ multiplex PCR assay. Held by TCRdb, this immuneACCESS table contains in-frame sequences only and omits some clones. Under half of the omission traces to an unresolved V gene where checked; the cause of the rest is unknown. In all, the sample holds about 65,000 clones, and over 70% of those were seen once. The leading ten clones occupy around 1.6% of the sample. CD4+ T cells from unexposed donors were collected before the COVID-19 pandemic (2011-2018). The material sequenced was memory CD4+ T cells from PBMCs. Per the publication, the cell subset or site label means: memory (non-naive) CD4+ T cells. Every receptor here comes from a human donor in good health.

The chain combines TRBV30 with TRBJ1-2; D is undetermined. V gave up 0 bases and J gave up 4 bases, with 15 bases separating them. The CDR3 spans 15 residues. Germline CDR1 is GTSNPN and CDR2 is SVGIG (reference sequence). This CDR3 is CAWSVGARWGYGYTF. CDR3 DNA: TGTGCCTGGAGTGTAGGTGCCCGGTGGGGCTATGGCTACACCTTC.

This chain links TRBV7-2 with TRBJ2-3, with 10 nucleotides matching TRBD2. Trimming at V came to 2 bases and at J to 6 bases, leaving 5 bases not matched to a gene. The CDR3 consists of 15 residues. Germline assignment: CDR1 SGHTA and CDR2 FQGNSA. CDR3 region: CASSLSGGAGDTQYF. CDR3 bases: TGTGCCAGCAGCTTAAGCGGGGGGGCCGGGGATACGCAGTATTTT.

The chain uses TRBV24-1 and TRBJ2-7; 7 nucleotides agree with TRBD1. The CDR3 length is 13 residues. The V gene end was trimmed by 4 bases and the J gene end by 7 bases; junction bases not matched to a gene: 6. The V gene's germline CDR1 is KGHDR and CDR2 SFDVKD. CDR3 nucleotides: TGTGCCACCAGTGAGTCGACAGGGTGGGAGCAGTACTTC. Amino acid sequence: CATSESTGWEQYF.

This chain joins TRBV10-3 and TRBJ2-7; TRBD1 agrees at 7 bases. The germline V gene encodes CDR1 ENHRY and CDR2 SYGVKD. The CDR3 sequence is 13 residues long. Trimming removed 4 bases from V and 3 bases from J; junction bases left unmatched: 3. This CDR3 reads CAISGNRGYEQYF. CDR3 in DNA: TGTGCCATCAGTGGTAACAGGGGCTACGAGCAGTACTTC.

The chain combines TRBV27 with TRBJ2-7; maybe TRBD1 (6 bases). Germline CDR1 is MNHEY and CDR2 is SMNVEV (reference sequence). The CDR3 consists of 15 residues. With 4 bases removed from V and 4 bases from J, the gap between germline ends came to 17 bases. Here the CDR3 reads CASSSIRGTPYEQYF. The CDR3 coding sequence is TGTGCCAGCAGTTCGATCAGGGGAACTCCGTACGAGCAGTACTTC.

This clone was picked up a small number of times. V usage is TRBV29-1 and J usage is TRBJ1-1, with D unresolved. There are 12 residues in the CDR3. Trimming removed 4 bases at V and 1 base at J, with 7 bases between. CDR1 is SQVTM and CDR2 is ANQGSEA in the germline V gene. CDR3 in DNA: TGCAGCGTTGTTCGGCAGAACACTGAAGCTTTCTTT. The encoded protein is CSVVRQNTEAFF.

The V and J genes are TRBV10-3 and TRBJ1-2; tentatively, D is TRBD1 (5 bases). The V gene lost 9 bases and the J gene lost 6 bases, with 20 bases spanning the gap. The length of the CDR3 is 14 residues. CDR1 ENHRY and CDR2 SYGVKD come from the germline V gene. The CDR3 region has the DNA TGTGCCATACGGGTTGACAGCGTCGCTAATGGCTACACCTTC. This codes for CAIRVDSVANGYTF.

The chain carries TRBV5-4 and TRBJ1-2; D not resolved. The CDR3 extends over 13 amino acids. Germline V gene lookup returns CDR1 SGHNT and CDR2 YYREEE (reference sequence). The V end was cut by 4 bases, the J end by 2 bases, with 9 bases between. CDR3 nucleotides: TGTGCCAGCAGCGCTCCGAGAAACTATGGCTACACCTTC. Its protein is CASSAPRNYGYTF.

CDR3 nucleotides: TGCGCCAGCAGTAGACTAGCGGGGGGCGTGGGGAGCACAGATACGCAGTATTTT. It is translated as CASSRLAGGVGSTDTQYF. The chain is built from TRBV5-1 and TRBJ2-3, with 13 bases matching TRBD2. The germline V gene encodes CDR1 SGHRS and CDR2 YFSETQ. V dropped 5 bases and J dropped 0; count of bases not matched to a gene: 9. The CDR3 is made up of 18 amino acids. The full variable domain, with the rest looked up from reference TRBV5-1 and TRBJ2-3, is KAGVTQTPRYLIKTRGQQVTLSCSPISGHRSVSWYQQTPGQGLQFLFEYFSETQRNKGNFPGRFSGRQFSNSRSEMNVSTLELGDSALYLCASSRLAGGVGSTDTQYFGPGTRLTVL.

CDR3 nucleotide sequence: TGTGCCAGCAGCACTGGGGCAGGGGGAGTCTACGAGCAGTACTTC. Its protein is CASSTGAGGVYEQYF. The chain couples TRBV5-4 to TRBJ2-7, with 7 nucleotides matching TRBD1. From germline, CDR1 is SGHNT and CDR2 YYREEE (reference sequence). The CDR3 runs 15 residues. The V gene end was trimmed by 4 bases and the J gene end by 3 bases; junction bases not matched to a gene: 10.

J is TRBJ2-7 and V is TRBV24-1; TRBD1 matches 11 bases. Germline V lookup: CDR1 KGHDR, CDR2 SFDVKD. Trimming cost V 4 bases and J 4 bases; bases outside gene matches: 11. The CDR3 is made up of 17 amino acids. The CDR3 loop reads CATSDGTGGPWEYEQYF. As DNA, the CDR3 is TGTGCCACCAGTGACGGGACAGGGGGTCCTTGGGAGTACGAGCAGTACTTC.